Listed below are T cell receptor beta chains from one sample, sequenced in a study of blood T cell repertoires in COVID-19. This table comes from immunoSEQ multiplex PCR, and its TCRdb copy is limited to in-frame clones, with some not included. The sample holds 150,000 to 200,000 clones; just under 90% are singletons and the top ten take about an eighth. The sample comprised peripheral blood. These receptors were collected from a woman aged 70-85 years with COVID-19, enrolled during active disease. Each CDR3 is given with its conserved first and last residue. The D gene is left open where the match is weak. For some rows the clone size is stated as once, few or many, or as a class when expanded; others skip it.

d_gene | abundance | j_gene | v_gene | CDR3aa | CDR3nt
NA | NA | TRBJ1-1 | TRBV18 | CASSPISLSPEAFF | TGTGCCAGCTCACCAATTTCATTGAGCCCTGAAGCTTTCTTT
NA | NA | TRBJ2-5 | TRBV29-1 | CSVGGGEETQYF | TGCAGCGTTGGAGGAGGAGAAGAGACCCAGTACTTC
NA | NA | TRBJ1-5 | TRBV4-2 | CASSQDLAAPNSNQPQHF | TGTGCCAGCAGCCAAGATCTGGCAGCGCCGAATAGCAATCAGCCCCAGCATTTT
NA | few | TRBJ2-2 | TRBV2 | CASSDDRGKTGELFF | TGTGCCAGCAGTGATGATAGGGGAAAGACCGGGGAGCTGTTTTTT
NA | NA | TRBJ1-2 | TRBV5-1 | CASSSQGRTYGYTF | TGCGCCAGCAGCAGCCAGGGAAGGACCTATGGCTACACCTTC
NA | NA | TRBJ2-7 | TRBV21-1 | CARVPQTYEQYF | TGTGCCCGCGTGCCCCAAACCTACGAGCAGTACTTC
TRBD1 | once | TRBJ2-7 | TRBV5-1 | CASSQTGSYEQYF | TGCGCCAGCAGCCAGACAGGGTCCTACGAGCAGTACTTC
NA | NA | TRBJ2-3 | TRBV19 | CASSIGWGPGTDTQYF | TGTGCCAGTAGTATCGGGTGGGGGCCAGGCACAGATACGCAGTATTTT
TRBD1 | NA | TRBJ2-7 | TRBV28 | CASRGGQGATYEQYF | TGTGCCAGCAGGGGGGGACAGGGGGCAACCTACGAGCAGTACTTC
TRBD1 | NA | TRBJ1-6 | TRBV2 | CASRAGTDHNSPLHF | TGTGCCAGCAGGGCCGGGACAGACCATAATTCACCCCTCCACTTT
NA | once | TRBJ1-6 | TRBV20-1 | CSASSGIRERHF | TGCAGTGCTAGTTCCGGAATCAGGGAACGCCACTTT
NA | NA | TRBJ1-3 | TRBV9 | CASTRSRDPWGLSGNTIYF | TGTGCCAGCACCCGTAGCCGGGACCCCTGGGGACTCTCTGGAAACACCATATATTTT
NA | NA | TRBJ2-5 | TRBV15 | CATSRDPGETQYF | TGTGCCACCAGCAGAGACCCCGGGGAGACCCAGTACTTC
NA | NA | TRBJ1-2 | TRBV6-5 | CASSYTQDSYGYTF | TGTGCCAGCAGTTACACGCAAGACAGCTATGGCTACACCTTC
NA | NA | TRBJ2-1 | TRBV29-1 | CSVEVTYEQFF | TGCAGCGTTGAAGTAACATATGAGCAGTTCTTC
TRBD1 | few | TRBJ1-5 | TRBV7-9 | CASSFAGTGGLYSNQPQHF | TGTGCCAGCAGCTTCGCCGGGACAGGGGGCCTGTATAGCAATCAGCCCCAGCATTTT
TRBD1 | NA | TRBJ2-7 | TRBV19 | CASSPTFRGHGEQYF | TGTGCCAGTAGTCCAACATTCAGGGGGCATGGCGAGCAGTACTTC
NA | NA | TRBJ1-2 | TRBV19 | CASSIGPGEEYGYTF | TGTGCCAGTAGTATAGGTCCGGGAGAGGAGTATGGCTACACCTTC
NA | NA | TRBJ1-3 | TRBV19 | CASSKSHSGNTIYF | TGTGCCAGTAGTAAATCCCACTCTGGAAACACCATATATTTT
NA | NA | TRBJ1-5 | TRBV6-1 | CASSARGGRGNQPQHF | TGTGCCAGCAGTGCAAGGGGGGGGCGAGGCAATCAGCCCCAGCATTTT
NA | NA | TRBJ1-1 | TRBV4-2 | CASSLWTENTEAFF | TGTGCCAGCAGCCTTTGGACAGAGAACACTGAAGCTTTCTTT
NA | NA | TRBJ2-7 | TRBV5-6 | CASSSRALEEQYF | TGTGCCAGCAGCTCGCGGGCCCTTGAAGAGCAGTACTTC
TRBD1 | NA | TRBJ1-2 | TRBV19 | CASSIRQGLNGYTF | TGTGCCAGTAGTATACGACAGGGGCTGAATGGCTACACCTTC
TRBD2 | NA | TRBJ2-5 | TRBV5-4 | CASSPNSGSKETQYF | TGTGCCAGCAGCCCAAATAGCGGGAGTAAGGAGACCCAGTACTTC
NA | NA | TRBJ1-1 | TRBV2 | CASSPNTRRNTEAFF | TGTGCCAGCAGTCCCAACACTAGACGGAACACTGAAGCTTTCTTT
TRBD1 | NA | TRBJ1-4 | TRBV28 | CASTRTGRNEKLFF | TGTGCCAGCACTAGGACAGGACGTAATGAAAAACTGTTTTTT
TRBD2 | NA | TRBJ2-7 | TRBV9 | CASSPEVTSGNEQYF | TGTGCCAGCAGCCCAGAGGTTACTAGCGGGAACGAGCAGTACTTC
NA | NA | TRBJ2-7 | TRBV6-5 | CASRSAAFSYEQYF | TGTGCCAGCAGGAGCGCGGCATTCTCCTACGAGCAGTACTTC
NA | NA | TRBJ2-5 | TRBV4-1 | CASSQVFEGLPYQETQYF | TGCGCCAGCAGCCAAGTATTCGAGGGACTCCCGTACCAAGAGACCCAGTACTTC
TRBD2 | NA | TRBJ2-5 | TRBV5-5 | CASSFMGEGETQYF | TGTGCCAGCAGCTTCATGGGGGAGGGGGAGACCCAGTACTTC